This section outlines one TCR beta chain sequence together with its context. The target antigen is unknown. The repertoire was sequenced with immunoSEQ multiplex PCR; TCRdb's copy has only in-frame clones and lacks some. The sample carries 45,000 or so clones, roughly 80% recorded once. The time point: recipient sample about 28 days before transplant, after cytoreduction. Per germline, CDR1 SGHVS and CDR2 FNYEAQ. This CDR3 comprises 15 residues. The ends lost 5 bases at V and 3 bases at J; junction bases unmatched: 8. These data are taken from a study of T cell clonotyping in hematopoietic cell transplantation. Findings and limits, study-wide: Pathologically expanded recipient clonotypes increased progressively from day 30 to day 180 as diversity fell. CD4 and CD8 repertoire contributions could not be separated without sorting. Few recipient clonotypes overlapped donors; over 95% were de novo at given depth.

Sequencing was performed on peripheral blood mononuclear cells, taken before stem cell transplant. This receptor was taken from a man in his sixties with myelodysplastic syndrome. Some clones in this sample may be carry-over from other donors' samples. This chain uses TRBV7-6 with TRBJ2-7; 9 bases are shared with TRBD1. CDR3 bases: TGTGCCAGCAGCCAATGGGACAGGGTCGACTACGAGCAGTACTTC. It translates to CASSQWDRVDYEQYF.